The rows below give T cell receptor beta chains drawn from one sample of a study of blood T cells in healthy people across ages. A single record per CDR3 protein comes from TCRdb applying MiXCR to the 5' RACE reads. Here the sample spans 1,800,000 or so distinct CDR3 sequences, about two fifths being singletons. Sequenced: blood. These receptors were taken from a human donor in good health. Both conserved end residues are part of each CDR3. Fields, in order: J gene, V gene, D gene, clone size, CDR3 protein, CDR3 DNA. The D gene is left open where the match is weak. Not all rows give a size; the values are once, few, many and, for expanded clones, a class.

>TRBJ2-1|TRBV7-2|NA|many
CASSLWGNEQFF
TGTGCCAGCAGTTTATGGGGGAATGAGCAGTTCTTC
>TRBJ2-4|TRBV5-1|NA|NA
CASSLGHSSGEQYF
TGCGCCAGCAGCTTGGGACACTCCTCGGGAGAGCAGTACTTC
>TRBJ2-1|TRBV7-2|TRBD2|NA
CASSRRGTSGGYNEQFF
TGTGCCAGCAGCCGCCGCGGGACTAGCGGGGGTTACAATGAGCAGTTCTTC
>TRBJ2-1|TRBV4-3|NA|NA
CASSQDYPSPAYNEQFF
TGCGCCAGCAGCCAAGATTATCCTAGCCCAGCCTACAATGAGCAGTTCTTC
>TRBJ2-1|TRBV5-1|NA|NA
CASSLPVFRGEQFF
TGCGCCAGCAGCTTGCCGGTTTTCAGGGGAGAGCAGTTCTTC
>TRBJ1-1|TRBV29-1|NA|NA
CSSRGGRISEAFF
TGCAGCTCCCGTGGGGGGCGGATTAGTGAAGCTTTCTTT
>TRBJ2-5|TRBV30|TRBD2|NA
CAWSLRLGLADETQYF
TGTGCCTGGAGCCTCCGTCTGGGACTAGCCGACGAGACCCAGTACTTC
>TRBJ2-7|TRBV4-3|NA|NA
CAGSQARSSYEQYF
TGCGCCGGCAGCCAAGCAAGGAGCTCCTACGAGCAGTACTTC
>TRBJ2-1|TRBV9|TRBD1|NA
CASSVQTGTAAYNEQFF
TGTGCCAGCAGCGTTCAAACCGGGACAGCGGCATACAATGAGCAGTTCTTC
>TRBJ1-1|TRBV4-3|NA|NA
CASSQDGQLGGTEAFF
TGCGCCAGCAGCCAAGACGGCCAGTTAGGGGGGACTGAAGCTTTCTTT
>TRBJ2-1|TRBV20-1|TRBD2|few
CSASGLGMVDEQFF
TGCAGTGCTTCGGGACTAGGCATGGTCGATGAGCAGTTCTTC
>TRBJ2-1|TRBV20-1|NA|few
CSALDLPNSDEQFF
TGCAGTGCTCTGGACTTGCCGAACAGCGATGAGCAGTTCTTC
>TRBJ2-7|TRBV6-2/TRBV6-3|TRBD2|many
CASSEVGTSGENIYEQYF
TGTGCCAGCAGCGAGGTCGGGACTAGCGGGGAGAATATATACGAGCAGTACTTC
>TRBJ2-5|TRBV29-1|TRBD1|few
CSVKSGQGTDPLRGTQYF
TGCAGCGTTAAATCGGGACAGGGGACAGACCCACTTCGTGGGACCCAGTACTTC
>TRBJ2-1|TRBV7-3|NA|NA
CASSLSGDVGSYNEQFF
TGTGCCAGCAGCCTATCAGGGGACGTGGGGTCCTACAATGAGCAGTTCTTC
>TRBJ2-1|TRBV4-3|NA|NA
CASSLRQGTRDEQFF
TGCGCCAGCAGCCTACGGCAGGGAACGAGGGATGAGCAGTTCTTC
>TRBJ1-5|TRBV4-3|NA|NA
CASSQERRDRQHF
TGCGCCAGCAGCCAAGAGAGGAGAGATCGCCAGCATTTT
>TRBJ2-5|TRBV20-1|NA|NA
CSALKETQYF
TGCAGTGCCCTGAAGGAGACCCAGTACTTC
>TRBJ2-1|TRBV12-3/TRBV12-4|NA|few
CASSFGQFNEQFF
TGTGCCAGCAGTTTTGGACAGTTCAATGAGCAGTTCTTC
>TRBJ2-5|TRBV12-3/TRBV12-4|NA|NA
CASSLDPGAGTQYF
TGTGCCAGCAGTTTAGATCCCGGGGCTGGGACCCAGTACTTC
>TRBJ2-7|TRBV28|TRBD1|NA
CASSATGGIYEQYF
TGTGCCAGCAGTGCGACAGGGGGCATATACGAGCAGTACTTC
>TRBJ2-4|TRBV30|NA|NA
CAWSRDNLWEQYF
TGTGCCTGGAGTAGGGACAACCTCTGGGAGCAGTACTTC
>TRBJ2-7|TRBV7-9|NA|NA
CANSFGDGTTYEQYF
TGTGCCAACAGCTTTGGGGACGGTACAACCTACGAGCAGTACTTC
>TRBJ2-7|TRBV3-1|NA|many
CASSHGGEQYF
TGTGCCAGCAGCCATGGAGGCGAGCAGTACTTC
>TRBJ2-7|TRBV29-1|TRBD1|NA
CSVPGQGASYEQYF
TGCAGCGTACCGGGTCAGGGGGCATCCTACGAGCAGTACTTC
>TRBJ2-3|TRBV2|TRBD2|few
CASSPRLAAGTYTQYF
TGTGCCAGCAGTCCCAGACTAGCGGCTGGCACATATACGCAGTATTTT
>TRBJ2-1|TRBV2|NA|NA
CASSDGGGLINEQFF
TGTGCCAGCTCGGATGGGGGGGGGCTCATTAATGAGCAGTTCTTC
>TRBJ1-2|TRBV20-1|NA|few
CSAVIVKGIHGYTF
TGCAGTGCCGTAATTGTCAAGGGAATCCATGGCTACACCTTC
>TRBJ2-7|TRBV6-5|TRBD1|NA
CASRTTGQGNYEQYF
TGTGCCAGCAGGACCACGGGACAGGGTAACTACGAGCAGTACTTC
>TRBJ1-2|TRBV20-1|NA|NA
CSASTNREGYTF
TGCAGTGCTAGTACGAACAGGGAAGGCTACACCTTC
>TRBJ1-3|TRBV7-2|NA|NA
CASSLDRGLVGNTIYF
TGTGCCAGCAGCTTAGATAGGGGATTGGTGGGAAACACCATATATTTT
>TRBJ1-1|TRBV29-1|TRBD1|NA
CSVERSDRVEAFF
TGCAGCGTTGAAAGATCGGACAGGGTGGAAGCTTTCTTT
>TRBJ1-4|TRBV7-2|NA|few
CASSVRANEKLFF
TGTGCCAGCAGCGTCCGGGCCAACGAAAAACTGTTTTTT
>TRBJ2-4|TRBV3-1|NA|NA
CASSQDGWNIQYF
TGTGCCAGCAGCCAAGATGGGTGGAACATTCAGTACTTC
>TRBJ1-1|TRBV7-2|NA|NA
CASSLGGARRSTEAFF
TGTGCCAGCAGCTTAGGTGGGGCAAGGCGGAGCACTGAAGCTTTCTTT
>TRBJ2-6|TRBV3-1|NA|NA
CASSPREAGANVLTF
TGTGCCAGCAGCCCCAGGGAGGCCGGGGCCAACGTCCTGACTTTC
>TRBJ2-3|TRBV4-3|NA|NA
CASSQRGTGTQYF
TGCGCCAGCAGCCAAAGGGGTACAGGTACGCAGTATTTT
>TRBJ2-7|TRBV28|NA|few
CASTKAGQKAYEQYF
TGTGCCAGCACTAAAGCGGGACAGAAAGCTTACGAGCAGTACTTC